Following are 23 T cell receptor beta chains from one sample sequenced in a study of molecular identifiers for immune sequencing clone quantification. From the PCR reads, TCRdb called clonotypes with MiXCR, one entry per CDR3 protein. The sample lists a few hundred thousand distinct CDR3 sequences; 24% were seen once. Specimen: naive CD8+ T cells from blood, with Jurkat cell RNA spiked in. Subset here: FACS-sorted CD8+CD4-CCR7+CD45RA+ naive T cells. The receptor set was obtained from a human donor in good health. Some libraries in this study had Jurkat cell RNA spiked in.

The chain uses TRBV29-1 and TRBJ2-7; D unclear. CDR3 length equals 12 residues. The V end lost 6 bases, the J end lost 0 bases, and 9 bases lay between the germline ends. CDR1 and CDR2 from the germline V gene are SQVTM and ANQGSEA. The chain's CDR3 is CSVAIYSYEQYF. Here the CDR3 DNA reads TGCAGCGTCGCCATTTACTCCTACGAGCAGTACTTC.

The V gene is TRBV12-3 or TRBV12-4, the J gene TRBJ2-7; 9 nucleotides match TRBD1. Losses at the gene ends were 6 bases for V and 5 bases for J; bases not matched to a gene: 5. The CDR3 has 13 amino acids. The CDR3 reads CASSGQGFDEQYF. DNA for the CDR3: TGTGCCAGCAGCGGACAGGGGTTCGACGAGCAGTACTTC.

This clonotype was found many times. The V and J genes are TRBV20-1 and TRBJ2-5; D is possibly TRBD2 (7 bases). Germline CDR1 DFQATT, CDR2 SNEGSKA (reference sequence). V lost 3 bases to trimming and J lost 2 bases, with 16 bases between them. The CDR3 is 15 amino acids. DNA of the CDR3: TGCAGTGCTAGTATTGGCGGGGGACATCAAGAGACCCAGTACTTC. Its translation is CSASIGGGHQETQYF.

This clonotype was seen many times. V and J are TRBV29-1 and TRBJ2-3, with D possibly TRBD1 on 6 matching bases. The CDR3 is 15 residues long. Germline values: CDR1 SQVTM, CDR2 ANQGSEA. Trimming removed 1 base from V and 1 base from J, with 12 bases in between. CDR3: CSVEGGPGRTDTQYF. The CDR3 DNA is TGCAGCGTTGAAGGGGGGCCGGGGCGCACAGATACGCAGTATTTT.

As concerns this clonotype: Being one base from a much bigger clone, this may be a read error. V and J are TRBV4-3 and TRBJ2-7; 9 nucleotides align to TRBD2. CDR1 and CDR2 from the germline V gene are LGHNA and YSLEER. The CDR3 has 15 residues. CDR3 DNA: TGCGCCTGCAGCCGAACGAGACTAGCGGCATACGAGCAGTACTTC. It translates to CACSRTRLAAYEQYF.

This clonotype has only a few counts. The chain employs TRBV28 and TRBJ1-6; no definite D call. The germline CDR1 and CDR2 sequences are MDHEN and SYDVKM. V lost 3 bases, J lost 12 bases, and 15 bases lay in between. The CDR3 runs to 14 residues. The CDR3 nucleotides are TGTGCCAGCAGTTTTCGAGGAAAGTTTGGACCCCTCCACTTT. Translated: CASSFRGKFGPLHF.

This clonotype has more than one count but fewer than ten. The chain combines TRBV30 with TRBJ2-3; the match to TRBD2 covers 10 bases. The CDR3 has 13 residues. The germline V gene encodes CDR1 GTSNPN and CDR2 SVGIG (reference sequence). Trimming removed 8 bases from V and 2 bases from J; junction bases left unmatched: 4. The CDR3 coding sequence is TGTGCCCATCTAGCGGGGGACACAGATACGCAGTATTTT. Translation gives CAHLAGDTDTQYF.

On this clonotype: Given a much more abundant clone one base away, this may be a read error. The V and J genes are TRBV29-1 and TRBJ2-5; no reliable D call. This CDR3 is built from 11 residues. CDR1 is SQVTM, CDR2 ANQGSEA, per germline. The CDR3 DNA reads as TGCAGCGTTGCAGACCAAGAGGCCCAGTACTTC. Amino acid sequence: CSVADQEAQYF.

V usage is TRBV27 and J usage is TRBJ2-7; weak D call: TRBD2 (6 bases). V lost 6 bases to trimming and J lost 2 bases, with 11 bases between them. The CDR3 contains 13 residues. Germline CDR1 MNHEY, CDR2 SMNVEV (reference sequence). CDR3 in DNA: TGTGCCAGCAGCCACGGGGGTACCTACGAGCAGTACTTC. Translated: CASSHGGTYEQYF.

This clonotype was detected only a few times. The genes are TRBV25-1 and TRBJ1-1; D gene uncertain. With 0 bases removed from V and 3 bases from J, the gap between germline ends came to 11 bases. Germline V gene sequence: CDR1 MGHDK, CDR2 SYGVNS. The CDR3 loop spans 15 amino acids. Here the CDR3 reads CASSEYSGYDTEAFF. CDR3 bases: TGTGCCAGCAGTGAATATTCAGGATATGACACTGAAGCTTTCTTT.

This rearrangement joins TRBV2 to TRBJ2-3, with 8 bases fitting TRBD1. Germline V CDR1 and CDR2: SNHLY, FYNNEI. The CDR3 sequence is 17 residues long. V lost 8 bases to trimming and J lost 4 bases; unmatched junction nucleotides: 17. The CDR3 region is CASYTNQGAGVADTQYF. In DNA form, the CDR3 reads TGTGCCAGCTATACTAATCAGGGGGCCGGGGTAGCAGATACGCAGTATTTT.

This clonotype showed up just a few times. This chain joins TRBV11-2 and TRBJ2-3; no clear D gene. The CDR3 loop spans 11 amino acids. Looked up from germline, CDR1 is SGHAT and CDR2 is FQNNGV. The germline V and J ends were trimmed by 7 bases and 3 bases, with 5 bases remaining between them. CDR3 loop: CASKKTDTQYF. The CDR3 DNA sequence: TGTGCCAGCAAGAAAACAGATACGCAGTATTTT.

The chain is built from TRBV7-9 and TRBJ2-7; 12 bases match TRBD1. The CDR3 is 15 residues long. With 5 bases clipped from V and 4 bases from J, the junction kept 6 bases outside the gene matches. Germline lookup yields CDR1 SEHNR and CDR2 FQNEAQ (reference sequence). CDR3 residues: CASSGGTGGRYEQYF. For the CDR3, the DNA is TGTGCCAGCAGCGGAGGGACAGGGGGCAGGTACGAGCAGTACTTC. Based on the CDR3 plus reference TRBV7-9 and TRBJ2-7, the full variable domain is DTGVSQNPRHKITKRGQNVTFRCDPISEHNRLYWYRQTLGQGPEFLTYFQNEAQLEKSRLLSDRFSAERPKGSFSTLEIQRTEQGDSAMYLCASSGGTGGRYEQYFGPGTRLTVT.

This clonotype has just a few counts. The chain combines TRBV12-3 or TRBV12-4 with TRBJ2-3; D is ambiguous. V was trimmed by 5 bases and J by 6 bases, leaving 21 bases between them. CDR3 length equals 16 residues. This CDR3 is CASSPPLGPDTDTQYF. DNA for the CDR3: TGTGCCAGCAGTCCACCGCTCGGACCTGACACGGATACGCAGTATTTT.

Points on this clonotype: The conserved closing phenylalanine or tryptophan is absent in this CDR3, likely reflecting a read error. The J gene is TRBJ2-3, the V gene TRBV4-3; 10 bases are a match to TRBD1. The germline gives CDR1 LGHNA, CDR2 YSLEER. CDR3 length: 15 amino acids. V trimming: 0 bases; J trimming: 4 bases; junction bases outside the gene matches: 1. The DNA of the CDR3 is TGCGCCAGCAGCCAAGATGACAGGGGGCCAGATACGCAGTATTCT. Translation: CASSQDDRGPDTQYS.

The rearrangement joins TRBV12-3 or TRBV12-4 to TRBJ2-5; 7 positions match TRBD2. This CDR3 region has 16 residues. The V gene end was trimmed by 6 bases and the J gene end by 4 bases; junction bases not matched to a gene: 14. CDR3 nucleotides: TGTGCCAGCAGCCCTAGCGGCCGCTTCCTTTTAGAGACCCAGTACTTC. Translating gives CASSPSGRFLLETQYF.

At least ten counts were recorded for this clonotype. CDR3 coding DNA: TGTGCCAGCAGCCCGGGGGGTAGATTGAGCACAGATACGCAGTATTTT. Encoded protein: CASSPGGRLSTDTQYF. The rearrangement uses TRBV7-2 and TRBJ2-3; 7 bases agree with TRBD2. The V and J ends lost 5 bases and 0 bases, in that order; junction bases with no gene match: 8. Germline loops: CDR1 SGHTA, CDR2 FQGNSA. CDR3 length: 16 residues. Full variable domain (remainder filled in from reference TRBV7-2 and TRBJ2-3): GAGVSQSPSNKVTEKGKDVELRCDPISGHTALYWYRQSLGQGLEFLIYFQGNSAPDKSGLPSDRFSAERTGGSVSTLTIQRTQQEDSAVYLCASSPGGRLSTDTQYFGPGTRLTVL.

Worth noting for this clonotype: At one end, the junction sequence differs from germline, possibly due to a read error. J is TRBJ2-2 and V is TRBV6-2 or TRBV6-3, with D tentatively TRBD2 (5 bases). Germline values: CDR1 MNHEY, CDR2 SVGEGT. CDR3 size: 16 residues. The DNA of the CDR3 is TGTGCCAGCAGTGCATGGGCAGGCTTGAACACCGGGGAGCTGGTTTTT. Its translation: CASSAWAGLNTGELVF.

This clonotype was recorded many times. The V and J genes are TRBV7-9 and TRBJ2-4, with 9 bases fitting TRBD1. There are 15 residues in the CDR3. V lost 5 bases to trimming and J lost 1 base; unmatched junction nucleotides: 3. Per the germline V gene, CDR1 is SEHNR and CDR2 is FQNEAQ (reference sequence). The CDR3 sequence: CASSPGQGAKNIQYF. In nucleotides, the CDR3 is TGTGCCAGCAGCCCAGGACAGGGGGCCAAAAACATTCAGTACTTC.

This chain links TRBV12-3 or TRBV12-4 with TRBJ2-5; no definite D call. With 5 bases removed from V and 8 bases from J, the gap between germline ends came to 24 bases. This CDR3 is 16 amino acids long. CDR3 sequence (DNA): TGTGCCAGCAGTCTGTTTAACGCGGAAGCCGGAGTCACCCAGTACTTC. This translates into CASSLFNAEAGVTQYF.

The table lists this clonotype with many counts. This rearrangement joins TRBV7-2 to TRBJ2-5; TRBD1 matches 7 bases. The CDR3 has 15 residues. Germline V gives CDR1 SGHTA, CDR2 FQGNSA. V gave up 5 bases and J gave up 4 bases; unmatched junction bases: 10. CDR3 amino acids: CASSTGISGGETQYF. The CDR3 DNA follows: TGTGCCAGCAGCACCGGAATTTCAGGGGGAGAGACCCAGTACTTC.

The V call is TRBV7-9, the J call TRBJ1-1; 7 positions agree with TRBD1. J gave up 0 bases and V 4 bases, and 5 bases lay outside the gene matches. The CDR3 runs 15 residues. Germline-derived CDR1 and CDR2 are SEHNR and FQNEAQ (reference sequence). The CDR3 DNA reads TGTGCCAGCAGCTCACAGGGGCCCATGAACACTGAAGCTTTCTTT. Amino acid sequence: CASSSQGPMNTEAFF.

The chain links TRBV7-9 to TRBJ1-1; D is perhaps TRBD1 (5 bases). Trimming removed 5 bases from V and 0 bases from J, with 16 bases in between. Germline values: CDR1 SEHNR, CDR2 FQNEAQ (reference sequence). The CDR3 sequence is 16 residues long. The CDR3 region is CASSPLSGQLNTEAFF. CDR3 in DNA: TGTGCCAGCAGCCCCCTTTCAGGACAATTGAACACTGAAGCTTTCTTT.